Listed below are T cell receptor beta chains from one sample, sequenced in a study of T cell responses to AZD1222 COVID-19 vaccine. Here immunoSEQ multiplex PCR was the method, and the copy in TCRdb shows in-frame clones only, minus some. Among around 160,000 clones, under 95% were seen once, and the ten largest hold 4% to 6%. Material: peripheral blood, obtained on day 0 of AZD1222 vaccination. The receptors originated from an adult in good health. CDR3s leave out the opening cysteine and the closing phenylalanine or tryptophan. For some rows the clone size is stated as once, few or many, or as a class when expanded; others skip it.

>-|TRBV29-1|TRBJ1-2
SVDTPNYGYT
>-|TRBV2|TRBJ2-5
ASRYPQETQY
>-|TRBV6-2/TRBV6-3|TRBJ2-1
ASSPATSVSYNEQF
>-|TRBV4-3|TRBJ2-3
ASSQVLGELTDTQY
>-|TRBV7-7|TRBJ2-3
ASSLETEKDLHDTQY
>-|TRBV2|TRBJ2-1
ASSRLQAEPYNEQF
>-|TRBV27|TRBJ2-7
ASSQRGASYEQY
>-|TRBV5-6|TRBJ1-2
ASSPIVSQISPRDYGYT
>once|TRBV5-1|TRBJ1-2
ASSFSLAASYGYT
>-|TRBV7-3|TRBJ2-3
ASSLNPSGSTDTQY